Below, one T cell receptor (beta chain) is given with its context. This sample was taken from a study of blood T cell repertoires in COVID-19. Study overall: Nucleic acid was either cDNA or gDNA, and it came from T cells, B-cell-depleted T cells, or PBMCs.

Only in-frame clones appear in the TCRdb table, and some are missing; sequencing was by immunoSEQ multiplex PCR. This sample has roughly 82,000 clones, with roughly 91% found just once. CDR1 is LNHDA and CDR2 is SQIVND in the germline V gene (reference sequence). The ends lost 7 bases at V and 8 bases at J; junction bases unmatched: 7. This CDR3 is built from 13 residues. The receptor's source is a woman in her 50s in a cohort sampled during active COVID-19. The source material was peripheral blood. V is TRBV19 and J is TRBJ1-4; 7 bases line up with TRBD1. CDR3 sequence: CASTTDRLEKLFF. CDR3 nucleotide sequence: TGTGCCAGTACTACGGACAGGTTAGAAAAACTGTTTTTT.